The 30 T cell receptor beta chains given below trace back to one sample, sequenced in a study of CD8 T cells in Susac syndrome. Random hexamers were used to reverse transcribe an amount of roughly 0.45 to 1 ug RNA. Each CDR3 protein gets one entry after TCRdb re-called the immunoSEQ multiplex PCR reads with MiXCR. The table records approximately 120,000 distinct CDR3 sequences, over 90% of them present only once. Sample: CD8+ T cells from PBMCs. The receptor source for this set is a human donor with multiple sclerosis.

The V call is TRBV7-3, the J call TRBJ1-6, with D possibly matching TRBD1 (5 bases). The germline CDR1 and CDR2 sequences are SGHTA and FQGTGA. There are 15 residues in the CDR3. V lost 3 bases and J lost 7, with 13 bases in between. CDR3 sequence: CASSLRDGLNSPLHF. The CDR3 bases are TGTGCCAGCAGCTTGCGGGACGGACTAAATTCACCCCTCCACTTT.

The chain recombines TRBV27 with TRBJ1-2, with D possibly being TRBD1 (5 bases). CDR1 and CDR2 (germline): MNHEY, SMNVEV (reference sequence). CDR3 length: 15 residues. V was shortened by 3 bases and J by 4 bases, with 15 bases between the two germline ends. CDR3 region: CASSFRPGSSYGYTF. In DNA form, the CDR3 reads TGTGCCAGCAGTTTTCGTCCAGGGTCGTCCTATGGCTACACCTTC.

This rearrangement joins TRBV27 to TRBJ1-2; 11 bases map to TRBD1. Germline CDR1 and CDR2: MNHEY and SMNVEV (reference sequence). Trimming cost V 0 bases and J 6 bases; bases outside gene matches: 3. This CDR3 comprises 15 residues. This CDR3 reads CASSLSRTGGNGYTF. The CDR3 DNA is TGTGCCAGCAGTTTATCCCGGACAGGGGGCAATGGCTACACCTTC.

The chain joins TRBV6-7 to TRBJ2-1; TRBD2 might be the D (5 bases). TRBV6-7 is an open reading frame, and its role is uncertain. The CDR3 is 14 amino acids. V was trimmed by 11 bases and J by 3 bases, leaving 17 bases between them. The CDR3 spells CAAPAQRIYNEQFF. Here the CDR3 DNA reads TGTGCCGCCCCGGCCCAGCGGATCTACAATGAGCAGTTCTTC.

The genes are TRBV5-1 and TRBJ1-1; TRBD1 aligns across 7 bases. Losses at the gene ends were 3 bases for V and 1 base for J; bases not matched to a gene: 6. Germline values: CDR1 SGHRS, CDR2 YFSETQ. The length of the CDR3 is 15 residues. The CDR3 here is CASSYTGTENTEAFF. The CDR3, as DNA: TGCGCCAGCAGCTATACCGGGACAGAGAACACTGAAGCTTTCTTT.

This rearrangement joins TRBV12-3 or TRBV12-4 to TRBJ2-5; 10 nucleotides align to TRBD1. The V gene end was trimmed by 8 bases and the J gene end by 5 bases; junction bases not matched to a gene: 11. The CDR3 has 15 amino acids. This CDR3 is CASAVTGGSFETQYF. For the CDR3, the DNA is TGTGCCAGCGCTGTGACAGGGGGCTCGTTTGAGACCCAGTACTTC.

The chain is built from TRBV23-1 and TRBJ1-1; the D gene is possibly TRBD1 (5 bases). TRBV23-1 is placed among ORFs of uncertain function. This CDR3 has 17 residues. V lost 1 base, J lost 1 base, and 16 bases lay in between. The CDR3 spells CASSQFVAGFKNTEAFF. The CDR3 nucleotides read TGCGCCAGCAGTCAATTCGTGGCAGGGTTCAAGAACACTGAAGCTTTCTTT.

The rearrangement links TRBV7-9 to TRBJ2-5, with 8 bases matching TRBD1. J lost 2 bases, V lost 5 bases, and 10 bases had no gene match. In germline, CDR1 is SEHNR, CDR2 FQNEAQ (reference sequence). The CDR3 consists of 16 residues. Written as DNA, the CDR3 is TGTGCCAGCAGCGAGGACAGGGCAATCCTACAAGAGACCCAGTACTTC. Translating gives CASSEDRAILQETQYF.

This clonotype came up once. This rearrangement joins TRBV28 to TRBJ2-3; a weak D match, TRBD2 (6 bases). The length of the CDR3 is 14 residues. Germline V gene data show CDR1 as MDHEN and CDR2 as SYDVKM. V lost 4 bases, J lost 1 base, and 9 bases lay in between. CDR3 DNA sequence: TGTGCCAGCAGTTCGATAGCGGGCACAGATACGCAGTATTTT. It yields the protein CASSSIAGTDTQYF.

The chain carries TRBV30 and TRBJ2-3; D tentatively reads TRBD1 or TRBD2 (5 bases each). Trimming stripped 5 bases from V and 1 base from J, with 16 bases between. CDR1 GTSNPN and CDR2 SVGIG come from the germline V gene (reference sequence). The CDR3 is made up of 15 amino acids. CDR3 loop: CAWGSTGSGTDTQYF. CDR3 coding DNA: TGTGCCTGGGGGAGCACAGGATCCGGCACAGATACGCAGTATTTT.

The rearrangement joins TRBV7-9 to TRBJ2-7; D is possibly TRBD2 (5 bases). The germline CDR1 and CDR2 sequences are SEHNR and FQNEAQ (reference sequence). This CDR3 is 13 amino acids long. Trimming cost V 6 bases and J 2 bases, with 11 bases left between them. This CDR3 reads CASRGDGTYEQYV. CDR3 in DNA: TGTGCCAGCAGGGGAGACGGTACCTACGAGCAGTACGTC.

V usage is TRBV9 and J usage is TRBJ2-3; the match to TRBD1 covers 8 bases. In germline, CDR1 is SGDLS, CDR2 YYNGEE. The ends lost 6 bases at V and 0 bases at J; junction bases unmatched: 6. This CDR3 comprises 15 residues. The CDR3 DNA sequence: TGTGCCAGCACCTTCGGACAGGGCAGCACAGATACGCAGTATTTT. It encodes CASTFGQGSTDTQYF.

The chain employs TRBV29-1 and TRBJ2-2, with TRBD1 matching over 9 bases. The germline V gene has CDR1 SQVTM and CDR2 ANQGSEA. The CDR3 sequence is 15 residues long. Losses at the gene ends were 1 base for V and 9 bases for J; bases not matched to a gene: 9. CDR3 amino acids: CSVEGTTHRGRELFF. As DNA, the CDR3 is TGCAGCGTTGAAGGAACGACCCACAGGGGGCGGGAGCTGTTTTTT.

The V and J genes are TRBV12-3 or TRBV12-4 and TRBJ2-1, with D perhaps being TRBD1 or TRBD2 (5 bases each). The CDR3 has 16 amino acids. Trimming left V 6 bases short and J 4 bases short, with 19 bases between. CDR3: CASSSIPGPPYNEQFF. DNA for the CDR3: TGTGCCAGCAGCTCAATACCGGGACCCCCTTACAATGAGCAGTTCTTC.

The rearrangement uses TRBV7-9 and TRBJ2-1; TRBD2 matches at 9 bases. The length of the CDR3 is 13 residues. V was pared by 3 bases and J by 8 bases, with 2 bases of the junction left unmatched. Germline CDR1 and CDR2: SEHNR and FQNEAQ (reference sequence). CDR3 DNA: TGTGCCAGCAGCTTTAGCGGGGGTGATGAGCAGTTCTTC. Protein: CASSFSGGDEQFF.

The V and J genes are TRBV19 and TRBJ1-5; D ambiguous. Germline V gene lookup returns CDR1 LNHDA and CDR2 SQIVND (reference sequence). This CDR3 has 13 amino acids. Trimming removed 3 bases at V and 2 bases at J, with 5 bases between. The DNA of the CDR3 is TGTGCCAGTAGTATCGACGGCAATCAGCCCCAGCATTTT. Protein: CASSIDGNQPQHF.

The gene calls are TRBV6-6 and TRBJ1-2; no firm D call. V was shortened by 2 bases and J by 4 bases, with 8 bases between the two germline ends. The germline V gene encodes CDR1 MNHNY and CDR2 SVGAGI (reference sequence). This CDR3 has 13 residues. The CDR3 nucleotides read TGTGCCAGCAGTTACGAGTGGGTCTATGGCTACACCTTC. Translating it yields CASSYEWVYGYTF.

The chain carries TRBV29-1 and TRBJ2-1; TRBD1 is a possible D gene (8 bases). Germline V gene sequence: CDR1 SQVTM, CDR2 ANQGSEA. V was clipped by 2 bases and J by 10 bases, with 15 bases between them. The CDR3 covers 13 residues. The CDR3 reads CSVETDREGEQFF. CDR3 nucleotide sequence: TGCAGCGTTGAAACGGACAGGGAGGGAGAGCAGTTCTTC.

This rearrangement joins TRBV7-9 to TRBJ1-1, with D tentatively TRBD1 (6 bases). CDR3 length: 18 amino acids. Germline loops: CDR1 SEHNR, CDR2 FQNEAQ (reference sequence). Trimming left V 2 bases short and J 5 bases short, with 24 bases between. The CDR3 is CASSLFWVQGKEETEAFF. CDR3 DNA: TGTGCCAGCAGCTTATTCTGGGTCCAGGGGAAAGAGGAAACTGAAGCTTTCTTT.

The DNA of the CDR3 is TGTGCCATCACCGAGGGTAACGAGCAGTACTTC. Protein product: CAITEGNEQYF. The chain couples TRBV10-3 to TRBJ2-7, with D possibly matching TRBD2 (5 bases). This CDR3 comprises 11 residues. Trimming removed 7 bases from V and 5 bases from J, with 9 bases in between. Germline V gives CDR1 ENHRY, CDR2 SYGVKD.

The chain employs TRBV4-1 and TRBJ2-2; D is unclear. Trimming pared 2 bases from V and 1 base from J, leaving 14 bases between. The germline V gene has CDR1 MGHRA and CDR2 YSYEKL. The CDR3 length is 17 residues. The CDR3 here is CASSQTVSLKNTGELFF. CDR3 coding DNA: TGCGCCAGCAGCCAAACGGTTTCCCTGAAGAACACCGGGGAGCTGTTTTTT.

The chain carries TRBV2 and TRBJ2-1, with D tentatively TRBD2 (5 bases). This CDR3 comprises 12 residues. The V gene lost 6 bases and the J gene lost 6 bases, with 9 bases spanning the gap. Germline V gene data show CDR1 as SNHLY and CDR2 as FYNNEI. The CDR3 sequence is CASRVASNEQFF. In nucleotides, the CDR3 is TGTGCCAGCAGGGTAGCGTCCAATGAGCAGTTCTTC.

This chain joins TRBV19 and TRBJ2-1; TRBD2 agrees at 9 bases. J was trimmed by 3 bases and V by 6 bases; bases with no gene match: 15. CDR1 LNHDA and CDR2 SQIVND come from the germline V gene (reference sequence). The CDR3 covers 18 residues. The CDR3 sequence is CASSPSGRSLHFYNEQFF. Here the CDR3 DNA reads TGTGCCAGTAGCCCGAGCGGGAGGTCTTTACACTTCTACAATGAGCAGTTCTTC.

The rearrangement uses TRBV12-3 or TRBV12-4 and TRBJ2-4, with 7 bases matching TRBD1. J was trimmed by 1 base and V by 5 bases; bases with no gene match: 8. The CDR3 is 16 amino acids. The CDR3 sequence is CASSQDRVGAKNIQYF. As DNA, the CDR3 is TGTGCCAGCAGTCAAGACAGGGTGGGGGCCAAAAACATTCAGTACTTC.

V usage is TRBV20-1 and J usage is TRBJ1-2; no firm D call. Germline V gives CDR1 DFQATT, CDR2 SNEGSKA (reference sequence). This CDR3 contains 15 residues. Between the trimmed V and J ends, which lost 0 bases and 7 bases, there was a span of 18 bases. CDR3: CSARDSPTPRGGYTF. The CDR3, as DNA: TGCAGTGCTAGAGACTCCCCGACACCCCGGGGTGGCTACACCTTC.

This clonotype appeared a single time. The CDR3 is CASSVSQVGHQNTEAFF. In nucleotides, the CDR3 is TGTGCCAGCAGCGTCTCGCAAGTGGGACATCAGAACACTGAAGCTTTCTTT. The chain couples TRBV9 to TRBJ1-1; tentatively, D is TRBD1 (6 bases). The CDR3 is made up of 17 amino acids. Germline CDR1 SGDLS, CDR2 YYNGEE. V was pared by 2 bases and J by 1 base, with 18 bases between.

The chain carries TRBV6-2 or TRBV6-3 and TRBJ2-1, with unresolved D. Germline V lookup: CDR1 MNHEY, CDR2 SVGEGT. The CDR3 runs to 13 residues. V lost 7 bases, J lost 2 bases, and 9 bases lay in between. CDR3 protein: CASTPRPYNEQFF. Here the CDR3 DNA reads TGTGCCAGCACCCCTAGGCCCTACAATGAGCAGTTCTTC.

The V call is TRBV20-1, the J call TRBJ1-4, with D possibly being TRBD1 (5 bases). The CDR3 runs 14 residues. The germline gives CDR1 DFQATT, CDR2 SNEGSKA (reference sequence). Trimming cost V 6 bases and J 8 bases, with 19 bases left between them. CDR3 sequence reads: CSAASGTDWEKLFF. In nucleotides, the CDR3 is TGCAGTGCCGCCTCTGGGACGGATTGGGAAAAACTGTTTTTT.

This clonotype has a single count. V gene TRBV4-1 combines with J gene TRBJ1-1; the D gene is possibly TRBD1 (6 bases). There are 14 residues in the CDR3. Germline V gene lookup returns CDR1 MGHRA and CDR2 YSYEKL. The V gene lost 4 bases and the J gene lost 1 base, with 10 bases spanning the gap. The CDR3 here is CASSPLGQNTEAFF. In nucleotides, the CDR3 is TGCGCCAGCAGCCCACTGGGACAGAACACTGAAGCTTTCTTT.

The chain links TRBV2 to TRBJ2-1, with 8 nucleotides matching TRBD2. The germline V gene encodes CDR1 SNHLY and CDR2 FYNNEI. V was pared by 6 bases and J by 0 bases, with 7 bases of the junction left unmatched. This CDR3 has 16 amino acids. CDR3 loop: CASRKAGTSSYNEQFF. The CDR3 nucleotides are TGTGCCAGCAGAAAAGCAGGGACTAGCTCCTACAATGAGCAGTTCTTC.